What follows are 2 T cell receptor beta chains derived from one specimen sequenced in a study of molecular identifiers for immune sequencing clone quantification. Via MiXCR, TCRdb re-called the PCR reads, giving one row per CDR3 protein. The sample shows more than 85,000 distinct CDR3 sequences, 36% of them seen only once. The sample taken for sequencing was naive CD8+ T cells from blood, with Jurkat cell RNA spiked in. Subset defined: FACS-sorted CD8+CD4-CCR7+CD45RA+ naive T cells. The receptors originated from a human donor in good health. Some libraries in this study had Jurkat cell RNA spiked in.

The chain joins TRBV28 to TRBJ1-5; D unresolved. The CDR3 length is 15 residues. V gave up 5 bases and J gave up 1 base, with 12 bases separating them. Germline V lookup: CDR1 MDHEN, CDR2 SYDVKM. The CDR3 DNA sequence: TGTGCCAGCAGTCCCTGGGGAGCCAGCAATCAGCCCCAGCATTTT. The encoded protein is CASSPWGASNQPQHF.

The sample holds many counts of this clonotype. V gene TRBV5-1 combines with J gene TRBJ2-1, with 7 positions matching TRBD1. Germline CDR1 SGHRS, CDR2 YFSETQ. The CDR3 extends over 13 amino acids. V was pared by 7 bases and J by 7 bases, with 8 bases of the junction left unmatched. The DNA of the CDR3 is TGCGCCAGCGAAGGGGGCCTAGGGAATGAGCAGTTCTTC. This gives the protein CASEGGLGNEQFF.